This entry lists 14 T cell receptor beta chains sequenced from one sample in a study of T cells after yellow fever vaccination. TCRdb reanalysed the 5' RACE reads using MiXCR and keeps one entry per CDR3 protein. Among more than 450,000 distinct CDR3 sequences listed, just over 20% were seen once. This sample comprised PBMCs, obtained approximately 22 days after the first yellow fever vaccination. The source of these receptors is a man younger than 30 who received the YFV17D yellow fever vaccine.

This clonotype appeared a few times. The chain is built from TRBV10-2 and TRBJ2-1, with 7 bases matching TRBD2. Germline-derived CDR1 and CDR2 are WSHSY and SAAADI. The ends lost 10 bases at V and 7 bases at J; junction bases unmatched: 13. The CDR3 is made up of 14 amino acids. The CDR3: CATSTLGTKNEQFF. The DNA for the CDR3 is TGCGCCACCTCGACTCTCGGGACTAAGAATGAGCAGTTCTTC.

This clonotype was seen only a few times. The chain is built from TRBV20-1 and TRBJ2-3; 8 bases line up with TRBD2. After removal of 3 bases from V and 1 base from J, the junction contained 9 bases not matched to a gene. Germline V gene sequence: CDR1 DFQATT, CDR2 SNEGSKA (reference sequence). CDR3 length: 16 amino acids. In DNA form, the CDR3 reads TGCAGTGCTAGCAGTCTGGGACTAGGAGGCACAGATACGCAGTATTTT. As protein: CSASSLGLGGTDTQYF.

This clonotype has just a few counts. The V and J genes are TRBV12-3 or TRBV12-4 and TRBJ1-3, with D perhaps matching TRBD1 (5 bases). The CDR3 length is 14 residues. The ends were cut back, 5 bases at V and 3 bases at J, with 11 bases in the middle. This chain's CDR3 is CASSPDRLGNTIYF. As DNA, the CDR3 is TGTGCCAGCAGTCCTGACAGACTTGGAAACACCATATATTTT.

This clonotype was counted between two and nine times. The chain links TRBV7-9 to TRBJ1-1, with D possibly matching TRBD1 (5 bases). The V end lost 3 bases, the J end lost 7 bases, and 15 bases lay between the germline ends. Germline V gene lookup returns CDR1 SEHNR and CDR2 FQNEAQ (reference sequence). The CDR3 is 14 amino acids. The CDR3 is CASSFGTAPSEAFF. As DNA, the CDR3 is TGTGCCAGCAGCTTTGGGACCGCCCCAAGTGAAGCTTTCTTT.

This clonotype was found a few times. The CDR3 DNA reads TGTGCCAGCAGCTTGGCTCGGGGGGGAATTCAGTACTTC. It yields the protein CASSLARGGIQYF. The rearrangement joins TRBV5-6 to TRBJ2-4; 8 bases are shared with TRBD2. This CDR3 is 13 amino acids long. The germline V gene encodes CDR1 SGHDT and CDR2 YYEEEE. J gave up 10 bases and V 0 bases, and 3 bases lay outside the gene matches.

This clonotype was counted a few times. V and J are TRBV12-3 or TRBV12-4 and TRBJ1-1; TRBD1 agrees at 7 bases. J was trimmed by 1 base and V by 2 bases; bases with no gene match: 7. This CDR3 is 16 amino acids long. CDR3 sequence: CASSLRGRGRNTEAFF. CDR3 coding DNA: TGTGCCAGCAGTTTAAGGGGGCGGGGGAGGAACACTGAAGCTTTCTTT.

CDR3 bases: TGTGCCAGCAGTGAAAATGGAGATACGCAGTATTTT. It translates to CASSENGDTQYF. The V call is TRBV6-1, the J call TRBJ2-3; D unclear. Germline CDR1 reads MNHNS; CDR2 reads SASEGT. V dropped 2 bases and J dropped 5 bases, with 5 bases sitting between them. The CDR3 has 12 amino acids.

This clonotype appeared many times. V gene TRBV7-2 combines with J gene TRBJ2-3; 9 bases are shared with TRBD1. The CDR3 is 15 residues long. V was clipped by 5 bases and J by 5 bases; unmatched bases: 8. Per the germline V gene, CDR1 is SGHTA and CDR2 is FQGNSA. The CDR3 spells CASSLVGTGKDTQYF. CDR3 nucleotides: TGTGCCAGCAGCCTAGTAGGGACAGGGAAAGATACGCAGTATTTT.

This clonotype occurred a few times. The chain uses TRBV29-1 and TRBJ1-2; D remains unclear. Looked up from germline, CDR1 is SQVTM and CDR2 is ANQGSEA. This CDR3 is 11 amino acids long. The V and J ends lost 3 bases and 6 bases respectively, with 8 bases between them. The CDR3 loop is CSVEDSDGYTF. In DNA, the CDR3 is TGCAGCGTTGAGGATAGTGATGGCTACACCTTC.

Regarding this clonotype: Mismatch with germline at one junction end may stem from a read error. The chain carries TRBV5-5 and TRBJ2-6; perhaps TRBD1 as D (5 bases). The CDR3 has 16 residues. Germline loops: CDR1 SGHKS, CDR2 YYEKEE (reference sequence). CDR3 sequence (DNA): TGTGCCAGCAGCTTGCAAGGGGCTGCTGGGGCCAACGTCCAGACTTTC. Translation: CASSLQGAAGANVQTF.

CDR3 residues: CASNPTGTSNEQFF. The CDR3, as DNA: TGTGCCAGCAACCCGACAGGGACCTCCAATGAGCAGTTCTTC. The V call is TRBV7-9, the J call TRBJ2-1; 7 bases match TRBD1. The CDR3 extends over 14 amino acids. The ends lost 7 bases at V and 6 bases at J; junction bases unmatched: 9. The germline V gene encodes CDR1 SEHNR and CDR2 FQNEAQ (reference sequence).

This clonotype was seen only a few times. DNA for the CDR3: TGCGCCAGCAGCTCCAGGGGAACCTCAACTAATGAAAAACTGTTTTTT. This codes for CASSSRGTSTNEKLFF. The gene calls are TRBV5-1 and TRBJ1-4; maybe TRBD1 (6 bases). The CDR3 is made up of 16 amino acids. Germline-derived CDR1 and CDR2 are SGHRS and YFSETQ. The V and J ends lost 3 bases and 0 bases respectively, with 12 bases between them.

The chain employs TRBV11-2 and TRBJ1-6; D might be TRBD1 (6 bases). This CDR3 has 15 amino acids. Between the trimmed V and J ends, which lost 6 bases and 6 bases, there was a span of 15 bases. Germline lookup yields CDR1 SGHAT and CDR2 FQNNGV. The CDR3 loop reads CASRSWGLINSPLHF. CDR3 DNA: TGTGCCAGCAGGAGCTGGGGGCTCATTAATTCACCCCTCCACTTT.

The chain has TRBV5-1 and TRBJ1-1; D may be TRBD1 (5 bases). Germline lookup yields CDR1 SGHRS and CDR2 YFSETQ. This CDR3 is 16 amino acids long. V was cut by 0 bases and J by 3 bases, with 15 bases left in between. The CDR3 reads CASSLAGGTGHTEAFF. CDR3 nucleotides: TGCGCCAGCAGCTTGGCCGGGGGAACGGGGCACACTGAAGCTTTCTTT.